One and the same sample provided the 22 T cell receptor beta chains below, sequenced in a study of blood T cell repertoires in COVID-19. Method: immunoSEQ multiplex PCR; TCRdb's copy keeps in-frame clones and lacks some. The sample carries about 24,000 clones, approximately 85% recorded once. The sequenced material came from peripheral blood. These receptors all stem from a human donor in a cohort sampled during active COVID-19.

The V gene is TRBV4-2, the J gene TRBJ2-1; 12 nucleotides match TRBD1. J gave up 13 bases and V 5 bases, and 9 bases lay outside the gene matches. The CDR3 sequence is 14 residues long. The germline gives CDR1 LGHNA, CDR2 YNFKEQ. The CDR3 DNA sequence: TGTGCCAGCAGCACTCCGGGACAGGGGGCCCGCCAGTTCTTC. Protein: CASSTPGQGARQFF.

Written as DNA, the CDR3 is TGTGCCAGCAGGCAACCAGTGGGAGACGGAAACACTGAAGCTTTCTTT. As protein: CASRQPVGDGNTEAFF. The chain combines TRBV28 with TRBJ1-1, with unresolved D. V was pared by 6 bases and J by 2 bases, with 19 bases between. The germline gives CDR1 MDHEN, CDR2 SYDVKM. The CDR3 spans 16 residues.

This clone occurred a few times. V gene TRBV10-3 combines with J gene TRBJ2-7; 10 bases agree with TRBD1. The CDR3 length is 11 residues. V was pared by 11 bases and J by 6 bases, with 4 bases of the junction left unmatched. The germline CDR1 and CDR2 sequences are ENHRY and SYGVKD. CDR3 region: CAARQGAEQYF. CDR3 DNA: TGTGCCGCTCGACAGGGGGCCGAGCAGTACTTC.

This rearrangement joins TRBV7-2 to TRBJ1-1; TRBD1 matches at 9 bases. Losses at the gene ends were 5 bases for V and 1 base for J; bases not matched to a gene: 5. The germline V gene has CDR1 SGHTA and CDR2 FQGNSA. The CDR3 is 15 amino acids. As DNA, the CDR3 is TGTGCCAGCAGCCCTGACAGGGGGAGGAACACTGAAGCTTTCTTT. Its translation is CASSPDRGRNTEAFF.

The V gene is TRBV7-3, the J gene TRBJ2-7, with 10 bases that match TRBD2. The CDR3 sequence is 16 residues long. After removal of 8 bases from V and 2 bases from J, the junction contained 12 bases not matched to a gene. Germline values: CDR1 SGHTA, CDR2 FQGTGA. The chain's CDR3 is CASEIKPSGSTYEQYF. CDR3 in DNA: TGTGCCAGCGAGATAAAACCTAGCGGGAGCACCTACGAGCAGTACTTC.

V and J are TRBV10-3 and TRBJ1-1; no definite D call. Germline V gene data show CDR1 as ENHRY and CDR2 as SYGVKD. The CDR3 consists of 14 residues. The V end lost 10 bases, the J end lost 1 base, and 16 bases lay between the germline ends. CDR3 nucleotides: TGTGCCACCCGGCCCAGGCAGGAGAACACTGAAGCTTTCTTT. Its protein is CATRPRQENTEAFF.

The V call is TRBV19, the J call TRBJ2-5; the match to TRBD2 covers 10 bases. Germline-derived CDR1 and CDR2 are LNHDA and SQIVND (reference sequence). CDR3 length: 15 residues. V was clipped by 10 bases and J by 2 bases; unmatched bases: 10. The CDR3 loop is CAIKTSGQRQETQYF. The DNA for the CDR3 is TGTGCCATCAAGACTAGCGGGCAAAGACAAGAGACCCAGTACTTC.

This clone appeared a single time. This rearrangement joins TRBV6-6 to TRBJ2-3, with 10 bases identical to TRBD2. This CDR3 is 14 amino acids long. Per the germline V gene, CDR1 is MNHNY and CDR2 is SVGAGI (reference sequence). V lost 6 bases, J lost 4 bases, and 4 bases stayed unmatched. This chain's CDR3 is CASSSGLAADTQYF. As DNA, the CDR3 is TGTGCCAGCAGCTCCGGACTAGCGGCAGATACGCAGTATTTT.

This chain connects TRBV23-1 to TRBJ2-5; D may be TRBD1 (6 bases). TRBV23-1 is marked as an open reading frame, function uncertain. The CDR3 length is 14 residues. Trimming pared 6 bases from V and 1 base from J, leaving 12 bases between. Written as DNA, the CDR3 is TGCGCCAGCAGGGACAGTCGGTTCCAAGAGACCCAGTACTTC. This gives the protein CASRDSRFQETQYF.

The chain employs TRBV7-3 and TRBJ2-1, with D maybe TRBD2 (6 bases). The CDR3 loop spans 15 amino acids. The V and J ends lost 2 bases and 5 bases respectively, with 13 bases between them. CDR1 and CDR2 from the germline V gene are SGHTA and FQGTGA. The CDR3 coding sequence is TGTGCCAGCAGCTTATCAGCGGGTACCAACAATGAGCAGTTCTTC. This encodes CASSLSAGTNNEQFF.

This clone was seen a few times. V and J are TRBV9 and TRBJ2-7; possibly TRBD2 for D (6 bases). The CDR3 contains 13 residues. Trimming stripped 0 bases from V and 6 bases from J, with 10 bases between. Germline CDR1 SGDLS, CDR2 YYNGEE. The CDR3 coding sequence is TGTGCCAGCAGCGTAGCGGGGGTCGGCGAGCAGTACTTC. Protein sequence: CASSVAGVGEQYF.

This chain connects TRBV15 to TRBJ2-7, with D possibly matching TRBD1 (6 bases). Trimming pared 5 bases from V and 7 bases from J, leaving 18 bases between. The germline V gene has CDR1 LNHNV and CDR2 YYDKDF (reference sequence). The CDR3 is 14 amino acids. The CDR3 loop is CATSGPRQVEEQYF. CDR3 in DNA: TGTGCCACCAGCGGCCCGAGACAGGTTGAAGAGCAGTACTTC.

This clone was seen just once. The chain combines TRBV9 with TRBJ2-1, with 8 bases identical to TRBD2. J was trimmed by 8 bases and V by 0 bases; bases with no gene match: 4. Germline CDR1 is SGDLS and CDR2 is YYNGEE. The CDR3 sequence is 14 residues long. The CDR3 is CASSVAGGQDEQFF. The CDR3 DNA reads as TGTGCCAGCAGCGTAGCGGGGGGGCAAGATGAGCAGTTCTTC.

This chain connects TRBV2 to TRBJ2-2; D gene ambiguous. The CDR3 totals 14 residues. The V gene lost 4 bases and the J gene lost 6 bases, with 12 bases spanning the gap. In germline, CDR1 is SNHLY, CDR2 FYNNEI. The CDR3 reads CASSAQRTPGELFF. The DNA of the CDR3 is TGTGCCAGCAGTGCGCAAAGAACACCCGGGGAGCTGTTTTTT. The full variable domain, in which reference TRBV2 and TRBJ2-2 provide the parts outside the CDR3, is EPEVTQTPSHQVTQMGQEVILRCVPISNHLYFYWYRQILGQKVEFLVSFYNNEISEKSEIFDDQFSVERPDGSNFTLKIRSTKLEDSAMYFCASSAQRTPGELFFGEGSRLTVL.

The sample holds one count of this clone. The CDR3 DNA is TGTGCCGGATACGGGACAGGGGGCACTGAAGCTTTCTTT. The encoded protein is CAGYGTGGTEAFF. The gene calls are TRBV12-3 or TRBV12-4 and TRBJ1-1; 11 bases map to TRBD1. V shed 11 bases and J 4 bases; nucleotides not matched to a gene: 6. There are 13 residues in the CDR3.

The rearrangement joins TRBV7-6 to TRBJ2-5, with a tentative D call TRBD2 (6 bases). The germline V and J ends were trimmed by 5 bases and 1 base, with 11 bases remaining between them. The CDR3 has 14 residues. CDR1 and CDR2 from the germline V gene are SGHVS and FNYEAQ. CDR3 amino acids: CASSTLATQETQYF. In DNA form, the CDR3 reads TGTGCCAGCAGCACCCTAGCGACCCAAGAGACCCAGTACTTC.

The CDR3 reads CATSDSGTGDLYGYTF. Here the CDR3 DNA reads TGTGCCACCAGTGATTCAGGAACAGGGGATCTATATGGCTACACCTTC. The chain uses TRBV24-1 and TRBJ1-2; 7 nucleotides agree with TRBD1. V shed 2 bases and J 5 bases; nucleotides not matched to a gene: 10. The CDR3 covers 16 residues. Germline CDR1 and CDR2: KGHDR and SFDVKD.

V gene TRBV3-1 (or the pseudogene TRBV3-2) combines with J gene TRBJ2-7, with 8 bases identical to TRBD1. Germline V gene data show CDR1 as LGHDT and CDR2 as YNNKEL (reference sequence). This CDR3 has 14 amino acids. The trim removed 2 bases at V and 4 bases at J, leaving 4 bases unmatched. Written as DNA, the CDR3 is TGTGCCAGCAGCCAACGGGACAGGTTGTACGAGCAGTACTTC. Protein sequence: CASSQRDRLYEQYF.

The chain carries TRBV6-5 and TRBJ1-1; D is ambiguous. V lost 2 bases to trimming and J lost 0 bases, with 7 bases between them. Germline CDR1 MNHEY, CDR2 SVGAGI. The CDR3 runs 14 residues. CDR3 loop: CASSYGRLNTEAFF. CDR3 bases: TGTGCCAGCAGTTACGGCCGATTGAACACTGAAGCTTTCTTT.

CDR3 sequence: CASSRTDSYNEQFF. CDR3 in DNA: TGCGCCAGCAGCCGAACTGACTCCTACAATGAGCAGTTCTTC. The chain has TRBV4-1 and TRBJ2-1; D call uncertain. Trimming took 4 bases from V and 0 from J, leaving 7 bases between them. Germline values: CDR1 MGHRA, CDR2 YSYEKL. This CDR3 is 14 amino acids long.

The chain is built from TRBV7-2 and TRBJ2-7; TRBD2 is a possible D gene (5 bases). Trimming removed 2 bases at V and 4 bases at J, with 9 bases between. Germline values: CDR1 SGHTA, CDR2 FQGNSA. This CDR3 spans 13 amino acids. The CDR3: CASSLSRGYEQYF. CDR3 nucleotide sequence: TGTGCCAGCAGCTTAAGTCGAGGGTACGAGCAGTACTTC.

The rearrangement links TRBV6-1 to TRBJ2-5; 9 bases fit TRBD2. The trim removed 1 base at V and 4 bases at J, leaving 4 bases unmatched. CDR3 size: 15 residues. Germline lookup yields CDR1 MNHNS and CDR2 SASEGT. The CDR3 loop reads CASSEGIAGAETQYF. CDR3 DNA: TGTGCCAGCAGTGAAGGCATAGCGGGGGCAGAGACCCAGTACTTC.